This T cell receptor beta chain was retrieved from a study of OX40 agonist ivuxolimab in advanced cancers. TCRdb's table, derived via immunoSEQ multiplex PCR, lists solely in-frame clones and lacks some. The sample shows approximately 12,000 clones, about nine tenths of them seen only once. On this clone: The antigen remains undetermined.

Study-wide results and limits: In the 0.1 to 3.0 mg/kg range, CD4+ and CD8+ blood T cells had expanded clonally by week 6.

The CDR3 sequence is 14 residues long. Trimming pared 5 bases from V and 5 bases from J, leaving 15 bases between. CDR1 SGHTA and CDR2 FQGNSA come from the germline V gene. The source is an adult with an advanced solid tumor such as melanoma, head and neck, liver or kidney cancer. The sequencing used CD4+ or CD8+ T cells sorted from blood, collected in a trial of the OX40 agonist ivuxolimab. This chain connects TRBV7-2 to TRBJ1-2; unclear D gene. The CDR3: CASSPQTTSYGYTF. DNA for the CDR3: TGTGCCAGCAGCCCCCAGACCACCTCATATGGCTACACCTTC.